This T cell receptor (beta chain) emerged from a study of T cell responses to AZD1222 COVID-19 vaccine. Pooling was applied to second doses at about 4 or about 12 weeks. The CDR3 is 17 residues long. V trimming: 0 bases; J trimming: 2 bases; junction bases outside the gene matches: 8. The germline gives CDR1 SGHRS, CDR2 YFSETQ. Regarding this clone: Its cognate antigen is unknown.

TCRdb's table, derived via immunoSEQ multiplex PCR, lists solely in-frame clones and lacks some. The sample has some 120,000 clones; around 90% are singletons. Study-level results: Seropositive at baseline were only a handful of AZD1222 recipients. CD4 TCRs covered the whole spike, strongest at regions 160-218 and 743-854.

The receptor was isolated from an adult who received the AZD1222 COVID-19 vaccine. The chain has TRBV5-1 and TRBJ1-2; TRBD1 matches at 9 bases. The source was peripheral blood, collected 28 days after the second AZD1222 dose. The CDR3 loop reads CASSLGGTGSGNYGYTF. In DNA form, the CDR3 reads TGCGCCAGCAGCTTGGGCGGGACAGGGAGTGGAAACTATGGCTACACCTTC. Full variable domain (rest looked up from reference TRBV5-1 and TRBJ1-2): KAGVTQTPRYLIKTRGQQVTLSCSPISGHRSVSWYQQTPGQGLQFLFEYFSETQRNKGNFPGRFSGRQFSNSRSEMNVSTLELGDSALYLCASSLGGTGSGNYGYTFGSGTRLTVV.